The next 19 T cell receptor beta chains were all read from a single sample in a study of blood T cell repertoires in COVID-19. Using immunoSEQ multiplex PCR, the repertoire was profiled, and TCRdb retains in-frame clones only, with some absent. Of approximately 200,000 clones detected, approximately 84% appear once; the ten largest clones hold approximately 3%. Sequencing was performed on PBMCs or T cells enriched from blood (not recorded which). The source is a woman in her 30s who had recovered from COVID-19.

The CDR3 region is CASSQTPGGAGYGYTF. The CDR3 coding sequence is TGCGCCAGCAGCCAAACCCCGGGGGGCGCAGGGTATGGCTACACCTTC. The V gene is TRBV4-1, the J gene TRBJ1-2; weak D call: TRBD1 (6 bases). Germline values: CDR1 MGHRA, CDR2 YSYEKL. The CDR3 spans 16 residues. V was cut by 2 bases and J by 5 bases, with 18 bases left in between.

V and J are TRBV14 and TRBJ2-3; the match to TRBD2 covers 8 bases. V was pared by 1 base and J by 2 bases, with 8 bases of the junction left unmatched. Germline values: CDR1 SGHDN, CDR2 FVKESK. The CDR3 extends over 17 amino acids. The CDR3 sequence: CASSQARLAGFTDTQYF. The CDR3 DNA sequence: TGTGCCAGCAGCCAAGCGCGGCTAGCGGGTTTCACAGATACGCAGTATTTT.

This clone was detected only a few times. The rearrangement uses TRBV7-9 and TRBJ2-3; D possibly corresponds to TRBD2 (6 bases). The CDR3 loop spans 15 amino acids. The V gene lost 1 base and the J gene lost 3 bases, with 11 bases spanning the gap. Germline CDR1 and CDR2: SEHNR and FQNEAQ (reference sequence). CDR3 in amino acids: CASSLVGGPTDTQYF. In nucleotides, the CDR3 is TGTGCCAGCAGCTTAGTGGGGGGTCCAACAGATACGCAGTATTTT.

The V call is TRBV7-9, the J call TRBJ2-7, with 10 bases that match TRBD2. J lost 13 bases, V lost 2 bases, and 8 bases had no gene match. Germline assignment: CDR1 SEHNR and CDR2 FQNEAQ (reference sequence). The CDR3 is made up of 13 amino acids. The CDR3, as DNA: TGTGCCAGCAGCTTACTAGCGGGAGAGGGGTATTACTTC. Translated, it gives CASSLLAGEGYYF.

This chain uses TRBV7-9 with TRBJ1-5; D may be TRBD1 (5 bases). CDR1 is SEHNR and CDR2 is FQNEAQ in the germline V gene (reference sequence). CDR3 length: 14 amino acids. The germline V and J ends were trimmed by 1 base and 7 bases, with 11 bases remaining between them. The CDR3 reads CASSLGQGAQPQHF. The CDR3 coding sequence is TGTGCCAGCAGCTTAGGGCAGGGCGCACAGCCCCAGCATTTT.

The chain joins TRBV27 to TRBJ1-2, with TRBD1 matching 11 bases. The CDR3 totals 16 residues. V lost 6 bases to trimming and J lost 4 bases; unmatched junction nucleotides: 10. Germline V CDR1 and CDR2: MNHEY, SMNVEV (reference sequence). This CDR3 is CASRRGQGAGFYGYTF. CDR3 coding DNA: TGTGCCAGCAGACGCGGACAGGGGGCGGGGTTCTATGGCTACACCTTC.

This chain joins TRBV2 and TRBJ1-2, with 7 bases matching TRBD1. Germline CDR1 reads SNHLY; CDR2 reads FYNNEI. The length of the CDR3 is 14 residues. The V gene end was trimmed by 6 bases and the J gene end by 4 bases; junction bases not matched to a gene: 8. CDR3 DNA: TGTGCCAGCAGCAAAGAGGGACAGCTCTATGGCTACACCTTC. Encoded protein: CASSKEGQLYGYTF.

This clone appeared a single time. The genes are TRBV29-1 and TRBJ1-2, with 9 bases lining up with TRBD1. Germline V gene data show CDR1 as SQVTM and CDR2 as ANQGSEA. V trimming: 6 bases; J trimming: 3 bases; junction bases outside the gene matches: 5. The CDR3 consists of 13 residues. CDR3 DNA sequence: TGCAGCGTGGGGGACAGGGTCGACTATGGCTACACCTTC. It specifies CSVGDRVDYGYTF.

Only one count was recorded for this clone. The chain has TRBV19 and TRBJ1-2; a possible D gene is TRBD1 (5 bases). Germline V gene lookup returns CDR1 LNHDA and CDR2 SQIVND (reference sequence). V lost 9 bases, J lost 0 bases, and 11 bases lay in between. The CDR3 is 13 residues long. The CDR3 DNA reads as TGTGCCAGCAACAGGAATTCTAACTATGGCTACACCTTC. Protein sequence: CASNRNSNYGYTF.

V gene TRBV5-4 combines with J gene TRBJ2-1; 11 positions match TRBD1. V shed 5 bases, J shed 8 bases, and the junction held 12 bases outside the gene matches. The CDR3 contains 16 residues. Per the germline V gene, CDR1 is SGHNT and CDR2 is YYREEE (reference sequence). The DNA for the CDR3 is TGTGCCAGCAGTTTACCTGGACAGGGGGCAATTTATGAGCAGTTCTTC. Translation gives CASSLPGQGAIYEQFF.

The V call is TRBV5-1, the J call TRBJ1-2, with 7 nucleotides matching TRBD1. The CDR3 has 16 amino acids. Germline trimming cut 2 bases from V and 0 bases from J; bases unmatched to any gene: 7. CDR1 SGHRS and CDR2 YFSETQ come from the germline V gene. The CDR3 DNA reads TGCGCCAGCAGCTTTGCCACCGGGACAGCTAACTATGGCTACACCTTC. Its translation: CASSFATGTANYGYTF.

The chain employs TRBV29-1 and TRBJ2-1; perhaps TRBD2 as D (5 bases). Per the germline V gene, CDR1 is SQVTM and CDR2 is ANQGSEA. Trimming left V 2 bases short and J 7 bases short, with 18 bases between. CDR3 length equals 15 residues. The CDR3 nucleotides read TGCAGCGTTGAATCTAGGCGGGTGGTTGGGAATGAGCAGTTCTTC. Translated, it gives CSVESRRVVGNEQFF.

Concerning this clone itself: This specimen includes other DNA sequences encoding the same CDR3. The CDR3 coding sequence is TGTGCCAGCAGTTTAGGTAGAAACACTGAAGCTTTCTTT. Translation gives CASSLGRNTEAFF. The chain is built from TRBV27 and TRBJ1-1; D uncertain. V dropped 2 bases and J dropped 2 bases, with 6 bases sitting between them. This CDR3 is 13 amino acids long. Germline CDR1 MNHEY, CDR2 SMNVEV (reference sequence).

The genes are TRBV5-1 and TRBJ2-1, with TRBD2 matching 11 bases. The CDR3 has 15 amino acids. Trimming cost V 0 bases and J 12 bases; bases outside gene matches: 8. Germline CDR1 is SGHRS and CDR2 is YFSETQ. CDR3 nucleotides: TGCGCCAGCAGCTTGGTCGCTAGCGGGAGGAGCGGGCAGTTCTTC. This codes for CASSLVASGRSGQFF.

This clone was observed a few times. The CDR3 bases are TGTGCCAGCAACCCAGGGGGCGGCAGGGGGATCAACTATGGCTACACCTTC. The encoded protein is CASNPGGGRGINYGYTF. The rearrangement joins TRBV28 to TRBJ1-2; TRBD1 aligns across 8 bases. Unmatched junction bases numbered 15, after V lost 7 bases and J lost 2 bases. The CDR3 has 17 amino acids. Germline lookup yields CDR1 MDHEN and CDR2 SYDVKM.

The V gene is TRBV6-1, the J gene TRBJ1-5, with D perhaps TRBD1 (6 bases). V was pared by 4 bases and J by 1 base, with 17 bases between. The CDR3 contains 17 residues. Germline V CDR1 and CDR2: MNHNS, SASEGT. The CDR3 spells CASSARGALRSNQPQHF. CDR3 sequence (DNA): TGTGCCAGCAGTGCCCGGGGGGCACTTAGGAGCAATCAGCCCCAGCATTTT.

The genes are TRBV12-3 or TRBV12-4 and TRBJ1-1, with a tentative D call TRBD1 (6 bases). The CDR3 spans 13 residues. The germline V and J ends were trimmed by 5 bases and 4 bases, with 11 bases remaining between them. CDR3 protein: CASSRRGGTEAFF. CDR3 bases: TGTGCCAGCAGTCGTAGGGGGGGCACTGAAGCTTTCTTT.

The CDR3 protein is CASSSGQGSEKLFF. In nucleotides, the CDR3 is TGCGCCAGCAGCTCGGGACAGGGGAGCGAAAAACTGTTTTTT. The rearrangement links TRBV5-1 to TRBJ1-4; 10 bases map to TRBD1. CDR1 is SGHRS and CDR2 is YFSETQ in the germline V gene. V shed 3 bases, J shed 8 bases, and the junction held 4 bases outside the gene matches. The CDR3 is made up of 14 amino acids.

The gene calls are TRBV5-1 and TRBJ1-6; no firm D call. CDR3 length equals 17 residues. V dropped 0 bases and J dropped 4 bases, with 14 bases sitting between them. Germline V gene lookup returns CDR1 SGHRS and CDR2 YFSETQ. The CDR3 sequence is CASSLGAESGYNSPLHF. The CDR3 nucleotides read TGCGCCAGCAGCTTGGGGGCAGAGTCGGGGTATAATTCACCCCTCCACTTT. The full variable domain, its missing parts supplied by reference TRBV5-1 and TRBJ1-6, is KAGVTQTPRYLIKTRGQQVTLSCSPISGHRSVSWYQQTPGQGLQFLFEYFSETQRNKGNFPGRFSGRQFSNSRSEMNVSTLELGDSALYLCASSLGAESGYNSPLHFGNGTRLTVT.